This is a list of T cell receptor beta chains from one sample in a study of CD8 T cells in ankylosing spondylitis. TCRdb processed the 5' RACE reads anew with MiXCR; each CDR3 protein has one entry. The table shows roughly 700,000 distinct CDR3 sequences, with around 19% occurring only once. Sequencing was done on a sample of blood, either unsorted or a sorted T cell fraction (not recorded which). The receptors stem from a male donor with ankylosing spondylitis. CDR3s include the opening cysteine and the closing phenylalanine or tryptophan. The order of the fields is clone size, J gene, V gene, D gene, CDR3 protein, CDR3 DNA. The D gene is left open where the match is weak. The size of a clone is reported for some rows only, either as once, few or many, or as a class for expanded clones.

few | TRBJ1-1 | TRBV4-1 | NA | CASSQAPGNTEAFF | TGCGCCAGCAGCCAAGCTCCAGGGAACACTGAAGCTTTCTTT
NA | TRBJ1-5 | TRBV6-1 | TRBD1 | CASRAVDRGDNQPQHF | TGTGCCAGCAGAGCAGTCGACAGGGGTGACAATCAGCCCCAGCATTTT
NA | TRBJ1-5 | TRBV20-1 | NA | CSALYSNQPQHF | TGCAGTGCCCTCTATAGCAATCAGCCCCAGCATTTT
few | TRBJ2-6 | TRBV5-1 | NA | CASSLDAGDTRSGANVLTF | TGCGCCAGCAGCTTGGACGCCGGGGACACCCGCTCTGGGGCCAACGTCCTGACTTTC
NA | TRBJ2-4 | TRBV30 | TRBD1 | CAWSLTGGRNIQYF | TGTGCCTGGAGCCTGACAGGGGGCCGAAACATTCAGTACTTC
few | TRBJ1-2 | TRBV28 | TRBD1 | CASSIGAGGIRYGYTF | TGTGCCAGCAGTATCGGGGCAGGGGGGATTCGATATGGCTACACCTTC
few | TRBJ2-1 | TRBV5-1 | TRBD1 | CASSLGDRGEGEQFF | TGCGCCAGCAGCTTGGGGGACAGGGGGGAAGGCGAGCAGTTCTTC
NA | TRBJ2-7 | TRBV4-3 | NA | CASSQDVIRDTYEQYF | TGCGCCAGCAGCCAAGATGTAATCCGGGACACCTACGAGCAGTACTTC
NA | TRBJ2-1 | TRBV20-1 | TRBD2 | CSARSTGLALTREQFF | TGCAGTGCTAGATCGACGGGACTAGCGTTAACTCGGGAGCAGTTCTTC
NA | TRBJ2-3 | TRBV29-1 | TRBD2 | CSVALLAVGRTDTQYF | TGCAGCGTTGCCCTTCTAGCGGTAGGGCGCACAGATACGCAGTATTTT
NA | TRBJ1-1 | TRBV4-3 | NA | CASSQDFGRDAFF | TGCGCCAGCAGCCAAGATTTCGGCAGGGACGCTTTCTTT
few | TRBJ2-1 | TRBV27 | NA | CASSLERVLTNEQFF | TGTGCCAGCAGTTTGGAAAGGGTACTTACCAATGAGCAGTTCTTC
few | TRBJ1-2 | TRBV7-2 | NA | CASSHTTGYTF | TGTGCCAGCAGCCACACGACCGGCTACACCTTC
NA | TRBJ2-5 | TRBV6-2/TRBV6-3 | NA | CASSLDRRTETQYF | TGTGCCAGCAGCCTCGACAGGCGAACGGAGACCCAGTACTTC
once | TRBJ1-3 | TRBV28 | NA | CATLGWARSGNTIYF | TGTGCCACATTGGGGTGGGCACGCTCTGGAAACACCATATATTTT
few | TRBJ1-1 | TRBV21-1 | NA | CASSTLDSRRNTEAFF | TGTGCCAGCAGCACATTGGACAGCAGGAGGAACACTGAAGCTTTCTTT
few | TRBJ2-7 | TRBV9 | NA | CASSPHTGQHYEQYF | TGTGCCAGCAGCCCCCATACGGGACAACACTACGAGCAGTACTTC
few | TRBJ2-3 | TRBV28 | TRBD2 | CASSYGVAGVIDTQYF | TGTGCCAGCAGTTATGGAGTAGCGGGAGTGATAGATACGCAGTATTTT
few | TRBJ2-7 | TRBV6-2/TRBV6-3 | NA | CASSYPSGLGSYEQYF | TGTGCCAGCAGTTACCCCTCGGGGTTGGGCTCCTACGAGCAGTACTTC
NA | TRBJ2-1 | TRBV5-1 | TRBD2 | CASSLELAGAEQFF | TGCGCCAGCAGCTTGGAACTAGCGGGGGCCGAGCAGTTCTTC
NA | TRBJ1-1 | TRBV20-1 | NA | CSAIQTGSMNTEAFF | TGCAGTGCTATTCAAACAGGGAGCATGAACACTGAAGCTTTCTTT
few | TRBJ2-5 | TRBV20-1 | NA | CSASLRIQETQYF | TGCAGTGCTAGCCTCCGTATCCAAGAGACCCAGTACTTC
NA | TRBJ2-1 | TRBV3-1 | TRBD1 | CASSQSGGRNEQFF | TGTGCCAGCAGCCAGTCAGGGGGAAGGAATGAGCAGTTCTTC
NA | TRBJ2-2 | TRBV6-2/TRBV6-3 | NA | CASSFDSTGELFF | TGTGCCAGCAGCTTTGACTCCACCGGGGAGCTGTTTTTT
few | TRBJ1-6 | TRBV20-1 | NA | CSAREWPTAYGYNSPLHF | TGCAGTGCTAGAGAGTGGCCCACCGCCTACGGCTATAATTCACCCCTCCACTTT
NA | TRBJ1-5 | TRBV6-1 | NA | CASVTGPNPAGNQPQHF | TGTGCCAGCGTGACAGGTCCGAACCCGGCGGGCAATCAGCCCCAGCATTTT
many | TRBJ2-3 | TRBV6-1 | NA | CASNVNQRTDTQYF | TGTGCCAGCAACGTCAACCAGCGCACAGATACGCAGTATTTT
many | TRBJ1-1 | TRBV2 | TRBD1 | CASGRQGGNTEAFF | TGTGCCAGCGGCCGACAGGGGGGAAACACTGAAGCTTTCTTT
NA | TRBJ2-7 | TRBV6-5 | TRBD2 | CASSYSGGTGAYEQYF | TGTGCCAGCAGTTACTCGGGGGGGACGGGAGCCTACGAGCAGTACTTC
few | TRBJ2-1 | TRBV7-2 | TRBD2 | CASSSSPSGAFNEQFF | TGTGCCAGCAGCTCCTCCCCTAGCGGCGCATTCAATGAGCAGTTCTTC
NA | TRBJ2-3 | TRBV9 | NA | CASSVGGSLKGDTQYF | TGTGCCAGCAGCGTAGGGGGCAGTCTAAAGGGGGATACGCAGTATTTT
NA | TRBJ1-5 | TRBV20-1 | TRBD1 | CSAGGGQGLTNQPQHF | TGCAGTGCTGGGGGGGGACAGGGGTTGACCAATCAGCCCCAGCATTTT
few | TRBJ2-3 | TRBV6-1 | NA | CASITLANPTDTQYF | TGTGCCAGCATCACCCTAGCCAACCCCACAGATACGCAGTATTTT
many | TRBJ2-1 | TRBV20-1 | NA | CSANAEYNEQFF | TGCAGTGCTAATGCGGAATACAATGAGCAGTTCTTC
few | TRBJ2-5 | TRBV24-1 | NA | CATSVPGSGETQYF | TGTGCCACCAGTGTCCCGGGCTCTGGGGAGACCCAGTACTTC
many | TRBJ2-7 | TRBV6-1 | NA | CASSRGSSYEQYF | TGTGCCAGCAGCCGGGGTAGCTCCTACGAGCAGTACTTC
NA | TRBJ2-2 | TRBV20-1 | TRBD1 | CSARKQGAGGELFF | TGCAGTGCTAGAAAACAGGGGGCCGGCGGGGAGCTGTTTTTT
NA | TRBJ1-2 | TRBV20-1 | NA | CSARREGGGYGYTF | TGCAGTGCTCGGCGGGAAGGGGGTGGCTATGGCTACACCTTC
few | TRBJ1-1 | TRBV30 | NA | CAWKMDTEAFF | TGTGCCTGGAAGATGGACACTGAAGCTTTCTTT
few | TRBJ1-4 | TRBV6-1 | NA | CASSEGQLFF | TGTGCCAGCAGTGAGGGGCAACTGTTTTTT
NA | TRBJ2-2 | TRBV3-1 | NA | CASSQVPTGELFF | TGTGCCAGCAGCCAAGTTCCTACCGGGGAGCTGTTTTTT
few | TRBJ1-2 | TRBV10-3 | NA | CAISEEGFFYGYTF | TGTGCCATCAGTGAGGAGGGATTCTTCTATGGCTACACCTTC
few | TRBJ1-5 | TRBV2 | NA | CASSEAPGDQPQHF | TGTGCCAGCAGTGAAGCGCCAGGGGATCAGCCCCAGCATTTT
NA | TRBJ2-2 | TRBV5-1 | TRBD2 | CASSQEPGLGSGELFF | TGCGCCAGCAGCCAAGAGCCGGGACTAGGTTCCGGGGAGCTGTTTTTT
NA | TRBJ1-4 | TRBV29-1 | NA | CSVEGSSNEKLFF | TGCAGCGTTGAAGGTTCATCTAATGAAAAACTGTTTTTT
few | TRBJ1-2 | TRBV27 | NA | CASSFTGLYGYTF | TGTGCCAGCAGTTTTACAGGGCTCTATGGCTACACCTTC
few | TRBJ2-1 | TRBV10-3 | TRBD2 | CAISESPGGSYNEQFF | TGTGCCATCAGTGAGTCGCCGGGGGGCTCCTACAATGAGCAGTTCTTC